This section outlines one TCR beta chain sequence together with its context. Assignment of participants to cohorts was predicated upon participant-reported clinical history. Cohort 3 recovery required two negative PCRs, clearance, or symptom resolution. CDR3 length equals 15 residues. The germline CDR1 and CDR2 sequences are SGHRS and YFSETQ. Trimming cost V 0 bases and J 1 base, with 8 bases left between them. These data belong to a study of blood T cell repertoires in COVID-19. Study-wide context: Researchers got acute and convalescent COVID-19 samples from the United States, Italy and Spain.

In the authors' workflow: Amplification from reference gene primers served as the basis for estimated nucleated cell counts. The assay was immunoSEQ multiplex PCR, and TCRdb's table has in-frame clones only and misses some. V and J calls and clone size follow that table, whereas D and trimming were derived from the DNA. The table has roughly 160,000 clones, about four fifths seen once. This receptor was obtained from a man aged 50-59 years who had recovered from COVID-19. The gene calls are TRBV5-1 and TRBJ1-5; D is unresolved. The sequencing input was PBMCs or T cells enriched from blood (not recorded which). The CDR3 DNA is TGCGCCAGCAGCTTGGATGGGGAGAGCAATCAGCCCCAGCATTTT. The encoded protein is CASSLDGESNQPQHF.